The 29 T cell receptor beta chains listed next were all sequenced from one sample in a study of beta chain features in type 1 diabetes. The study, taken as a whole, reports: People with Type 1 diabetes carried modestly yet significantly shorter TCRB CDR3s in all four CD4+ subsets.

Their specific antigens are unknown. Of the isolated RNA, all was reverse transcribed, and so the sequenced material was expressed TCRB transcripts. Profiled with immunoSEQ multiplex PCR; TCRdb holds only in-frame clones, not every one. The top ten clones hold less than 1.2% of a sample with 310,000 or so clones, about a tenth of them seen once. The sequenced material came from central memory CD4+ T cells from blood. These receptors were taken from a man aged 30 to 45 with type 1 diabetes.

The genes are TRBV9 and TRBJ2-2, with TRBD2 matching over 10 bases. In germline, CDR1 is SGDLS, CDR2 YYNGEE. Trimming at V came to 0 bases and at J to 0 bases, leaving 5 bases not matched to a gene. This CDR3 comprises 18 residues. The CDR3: CASSVGASGGANTGELFF. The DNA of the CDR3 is TGTGCCAGCAGCGTAGGGGCTAGCGGGGGCGCGAACACCGGGGAGCTGTTTTTT.

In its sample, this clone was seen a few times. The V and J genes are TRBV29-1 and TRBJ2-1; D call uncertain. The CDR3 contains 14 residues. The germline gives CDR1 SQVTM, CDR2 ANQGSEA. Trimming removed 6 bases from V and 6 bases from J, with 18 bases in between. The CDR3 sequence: CSVDGPGLSNEQFF. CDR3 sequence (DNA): TGCAGCGTGGACGGCCCCGGGTTGAGCAATGAGCAGTTCTTC.

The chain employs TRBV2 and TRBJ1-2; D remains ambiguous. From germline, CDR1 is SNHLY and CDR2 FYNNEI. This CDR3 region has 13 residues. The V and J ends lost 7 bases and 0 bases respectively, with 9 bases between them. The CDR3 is CASTTGSNYGYTF. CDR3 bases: TGTGCCAGCACCACCGGGTCTAACTATGGCTACACCTTC.

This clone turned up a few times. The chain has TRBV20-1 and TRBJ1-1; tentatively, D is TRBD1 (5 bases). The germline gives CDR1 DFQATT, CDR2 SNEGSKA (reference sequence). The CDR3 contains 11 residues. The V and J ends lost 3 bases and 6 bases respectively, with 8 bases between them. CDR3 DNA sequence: TGCAGTGCTAGGGGGGGTTCTGAAGCTTTCTTT. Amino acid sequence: CSARGGSEAFF.

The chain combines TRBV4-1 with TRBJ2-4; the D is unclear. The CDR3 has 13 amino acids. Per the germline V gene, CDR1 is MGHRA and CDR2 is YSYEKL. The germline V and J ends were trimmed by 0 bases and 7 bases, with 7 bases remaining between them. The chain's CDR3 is CASSQESANIQYF. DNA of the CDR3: TGCGCCAGCAGCCAAGAATCTGCCAACATTCAGTACTTC.

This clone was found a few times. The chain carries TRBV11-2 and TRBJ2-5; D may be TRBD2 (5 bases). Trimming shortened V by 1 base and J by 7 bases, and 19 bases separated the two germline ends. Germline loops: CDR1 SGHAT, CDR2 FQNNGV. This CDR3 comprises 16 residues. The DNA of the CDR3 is TGTGCCAGCAGCTTAGTGAGACTACCGTCCCGAGGGACCCAGTACTTC. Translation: CASSLVRLPSRGTQYF.

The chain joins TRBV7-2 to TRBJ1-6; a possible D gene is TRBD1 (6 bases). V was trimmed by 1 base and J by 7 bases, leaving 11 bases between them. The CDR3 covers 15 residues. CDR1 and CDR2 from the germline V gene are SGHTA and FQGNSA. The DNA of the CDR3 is TGTGCCAGCAGCTTAGAAGGGGGTATGAATTCACCCCTCCACTTT. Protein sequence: CASSLEGGMNSPLHF. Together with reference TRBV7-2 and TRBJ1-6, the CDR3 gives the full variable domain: GAGVSQSPSNKVTEKGKDVELRCDPISGHTALYWYRQSLGQGLEFLIYFQGNSAPDKSGLPSDRFSAERTGGSVSTLTIQRTQQEDSAVYLCASSLEGGMNSPLHFGNGTRLTVT.

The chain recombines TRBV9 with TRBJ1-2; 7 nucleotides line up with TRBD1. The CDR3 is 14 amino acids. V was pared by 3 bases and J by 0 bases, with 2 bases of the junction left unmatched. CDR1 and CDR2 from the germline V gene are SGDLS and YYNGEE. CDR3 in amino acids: CASSGTGANYGYTF. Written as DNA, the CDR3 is TGTGCCAGCAGCGGTACAGGGGCTAACTATGGCTACACCTTC.

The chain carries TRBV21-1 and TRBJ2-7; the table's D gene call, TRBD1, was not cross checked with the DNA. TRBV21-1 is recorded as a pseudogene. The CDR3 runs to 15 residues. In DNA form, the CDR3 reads TGTGCCAGACGCGTTATGCAGGGTCTCCAGTACGAGCAGTACTTC. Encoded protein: CARRVMQGLQYEQYF.

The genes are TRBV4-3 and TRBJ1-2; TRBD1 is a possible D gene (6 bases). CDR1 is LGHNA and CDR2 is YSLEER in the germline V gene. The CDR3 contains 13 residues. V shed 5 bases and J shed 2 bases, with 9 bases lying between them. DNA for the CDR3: TGCGCCAGCAGCTATGACAGGAACTATGGCTACACCTTC. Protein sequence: CASSYDRNYGYTF.

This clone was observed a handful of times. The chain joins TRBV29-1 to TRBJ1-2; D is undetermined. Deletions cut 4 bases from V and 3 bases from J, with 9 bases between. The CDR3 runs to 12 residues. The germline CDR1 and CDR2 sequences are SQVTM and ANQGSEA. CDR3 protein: CSVGLPYYGYTF. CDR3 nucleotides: TGCAGCGTTGGTCTGCCTTACTATGGCTACACCTTC. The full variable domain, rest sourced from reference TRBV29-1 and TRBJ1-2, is SAVISQKPSRDICQRGTSLTIQCQVDSQVTMMFWYRQQPGQSLTLIATANQGSEATYESGFVIDKFPISRPNLTFSTLTVSNMSPEDSSIYLCSVGLPYYGYTFGSGTRLTVV.

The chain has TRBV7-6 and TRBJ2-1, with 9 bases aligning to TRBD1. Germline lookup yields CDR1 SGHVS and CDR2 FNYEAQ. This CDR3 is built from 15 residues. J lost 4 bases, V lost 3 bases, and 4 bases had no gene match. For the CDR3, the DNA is TGTGCCAGCAGCTTGGGGACAGGGAATTACAATGAGCAGTTCTTC. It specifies CASSLGTGNYNEQFF.

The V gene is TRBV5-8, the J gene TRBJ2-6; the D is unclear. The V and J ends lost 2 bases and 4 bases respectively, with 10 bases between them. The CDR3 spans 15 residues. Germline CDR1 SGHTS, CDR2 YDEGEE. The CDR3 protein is CASSFTLRGANVLTF. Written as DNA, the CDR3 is TGTGCCAGCAGCTTTACATTGAGGGGGGCCAACGTCCTGACTTTC.

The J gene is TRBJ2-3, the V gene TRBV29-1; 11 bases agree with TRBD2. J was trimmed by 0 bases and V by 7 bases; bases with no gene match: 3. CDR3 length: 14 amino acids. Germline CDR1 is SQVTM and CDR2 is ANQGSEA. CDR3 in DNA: TGCAGCGGGGGGACTAGCGGAAGCACAGATACGCAGTATTTT. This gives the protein CSGGTSGSTDTQYF.

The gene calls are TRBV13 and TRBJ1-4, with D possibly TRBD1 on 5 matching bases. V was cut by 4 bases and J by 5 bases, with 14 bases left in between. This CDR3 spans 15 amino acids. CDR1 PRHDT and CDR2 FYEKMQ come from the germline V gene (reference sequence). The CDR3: CASSWGGTLNEKLFF. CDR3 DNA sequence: TGTGCCAGCAGCTGGGGGGGGACCCTAAATGAAAAACTGTTTTTT.

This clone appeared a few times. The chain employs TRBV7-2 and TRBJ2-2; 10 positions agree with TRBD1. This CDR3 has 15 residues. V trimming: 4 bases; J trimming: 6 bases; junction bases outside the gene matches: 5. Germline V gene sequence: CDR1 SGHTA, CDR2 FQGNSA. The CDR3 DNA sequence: TGTGCCAGCAGCTACCAGGGACAGGGGTCCGGGGAGCTGTTTTTT. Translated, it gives CASSYQGQGSGELFF.

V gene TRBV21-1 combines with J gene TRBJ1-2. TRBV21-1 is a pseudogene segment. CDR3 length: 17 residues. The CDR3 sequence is CASSKGKVARRFYGYTF. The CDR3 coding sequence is TGTGCCAGCAGCAAAGGAAAGGTGGCACGGCGATTTTACGGCTACACCTTC.

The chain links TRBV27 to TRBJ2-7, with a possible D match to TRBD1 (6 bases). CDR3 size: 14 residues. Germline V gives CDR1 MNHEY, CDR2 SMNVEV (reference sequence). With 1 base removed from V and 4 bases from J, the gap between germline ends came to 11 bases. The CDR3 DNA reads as TGTGCCAGCAGTTTATATAACAGGGCTTACGAGCAGTACTTC. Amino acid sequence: CASSLYNRAYEQYF.

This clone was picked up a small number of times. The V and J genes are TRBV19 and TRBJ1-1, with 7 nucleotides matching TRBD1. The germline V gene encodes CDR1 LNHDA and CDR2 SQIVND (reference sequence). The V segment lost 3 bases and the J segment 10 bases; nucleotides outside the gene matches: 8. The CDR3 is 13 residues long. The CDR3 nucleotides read TGTGCCAGTAGTATGGATGGACAGGTCGCAGCTTTCTTT. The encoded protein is CASSMDGQVAAFF.

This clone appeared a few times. In DNA, the CDR3 is TGTGCCAGCAGCTCGACTAGGTCGGGGATTTACGAGCAGTACTTC. Encoded protein: CASSSTRSGIYEQYF. This chain connects TRBV5-6 to TRBJ2-7; D perhaps matches TRBD2 (6 bases). The germline V gene has CDR1 SGHDT and CDR2 YYEEEE. Deletions cut 3 bases from V and 4 bases from J, with 17 bases between. The CDR3 is 15 amino acids. The variable domain in full, completed from reference TRBV5-6 and TRBJ2-7, reads DAGVTQSPTHLIKTRGQQVTLRCSPKSGHDTVSWYQQALGQGPQFIFQYYEEEERQRGNFPDRFSGHQFPNYSSELNVNALLLGDSALYLCASSSTRSGIYEQYFGPGTRLTVT.

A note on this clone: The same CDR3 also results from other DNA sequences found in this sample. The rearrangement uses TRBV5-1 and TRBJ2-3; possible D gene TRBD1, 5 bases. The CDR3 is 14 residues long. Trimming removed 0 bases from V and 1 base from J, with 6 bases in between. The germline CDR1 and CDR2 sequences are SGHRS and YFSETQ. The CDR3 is CASSLEQGTDTQYF. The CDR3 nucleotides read TGCGCCAGCAGCTTGGAACAGGGCACAGATACGCAGTATTTT.

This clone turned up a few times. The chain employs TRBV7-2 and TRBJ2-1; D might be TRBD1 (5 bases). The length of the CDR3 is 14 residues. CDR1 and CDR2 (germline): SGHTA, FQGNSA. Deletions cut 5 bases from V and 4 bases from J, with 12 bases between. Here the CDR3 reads CASSPSSGYNEQFF. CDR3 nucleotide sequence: TGTGCCAGCAGCCCCTCCTCAGGGTACAATGAGCAGTTCTTC.

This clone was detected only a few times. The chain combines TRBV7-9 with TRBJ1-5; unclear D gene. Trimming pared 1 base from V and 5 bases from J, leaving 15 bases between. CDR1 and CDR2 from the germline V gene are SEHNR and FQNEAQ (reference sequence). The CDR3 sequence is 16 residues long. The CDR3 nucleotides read TGTGCCAGCAGCTTAGGGTTTGGTGGCAGAGATCAGCCCCAGCATTTT. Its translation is CASSLGFGGRDQPQHF.

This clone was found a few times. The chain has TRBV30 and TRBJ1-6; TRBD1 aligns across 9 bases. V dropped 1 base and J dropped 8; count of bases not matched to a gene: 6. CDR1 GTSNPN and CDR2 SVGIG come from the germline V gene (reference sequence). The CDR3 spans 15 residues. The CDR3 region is CAWSELQGADSPLHF. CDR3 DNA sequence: TGTGCCTGGAGTGAACTACAGGGGGCGGATTCACCCCTCCACTTT.

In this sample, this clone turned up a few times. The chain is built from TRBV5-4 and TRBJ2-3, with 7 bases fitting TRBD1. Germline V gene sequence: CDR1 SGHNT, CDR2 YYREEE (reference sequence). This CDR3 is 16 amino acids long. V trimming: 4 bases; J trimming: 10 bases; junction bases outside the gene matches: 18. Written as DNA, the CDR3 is TGTGCCAGCAGCCCTAGTGCCGGGACAGCCCAGCAAGCGCAGTATTTT. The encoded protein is CASSPSAGTAQQAQYF.

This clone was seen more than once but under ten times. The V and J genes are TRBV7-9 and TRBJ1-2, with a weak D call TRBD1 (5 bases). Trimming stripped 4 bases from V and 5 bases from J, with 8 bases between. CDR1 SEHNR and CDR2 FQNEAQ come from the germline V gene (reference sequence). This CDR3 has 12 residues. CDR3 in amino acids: CASSSDIYGYTF. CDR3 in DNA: TGTGCCAGCAGCTCGGACATTTATGGCTACACCTTC.

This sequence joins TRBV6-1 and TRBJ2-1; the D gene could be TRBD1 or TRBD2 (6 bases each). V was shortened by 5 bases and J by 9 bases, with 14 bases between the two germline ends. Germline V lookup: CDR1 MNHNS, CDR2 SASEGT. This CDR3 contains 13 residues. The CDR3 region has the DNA TGTGCCAGCAGTACCGCGGAGGGGGTTGAGCAGTTCTTC. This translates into CASSTAEGVEQFF.

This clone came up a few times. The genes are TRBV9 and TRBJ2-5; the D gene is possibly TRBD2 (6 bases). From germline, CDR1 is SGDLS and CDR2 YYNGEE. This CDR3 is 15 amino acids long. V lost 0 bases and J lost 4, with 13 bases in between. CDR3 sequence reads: CASSVAPGSGETQYF. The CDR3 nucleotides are TGTGCCAGCAGCGTAGCCCCCGGTAGCGGAGAGACCCAGTACTTC.

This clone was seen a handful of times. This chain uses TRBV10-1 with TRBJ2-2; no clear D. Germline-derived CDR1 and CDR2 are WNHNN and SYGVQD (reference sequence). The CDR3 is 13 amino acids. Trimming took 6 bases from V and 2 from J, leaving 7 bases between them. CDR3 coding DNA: TGCGCCAGCAGATCGACTAACACCGGGGAGCTGTTTTTT. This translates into CASRSTNTGELFF.